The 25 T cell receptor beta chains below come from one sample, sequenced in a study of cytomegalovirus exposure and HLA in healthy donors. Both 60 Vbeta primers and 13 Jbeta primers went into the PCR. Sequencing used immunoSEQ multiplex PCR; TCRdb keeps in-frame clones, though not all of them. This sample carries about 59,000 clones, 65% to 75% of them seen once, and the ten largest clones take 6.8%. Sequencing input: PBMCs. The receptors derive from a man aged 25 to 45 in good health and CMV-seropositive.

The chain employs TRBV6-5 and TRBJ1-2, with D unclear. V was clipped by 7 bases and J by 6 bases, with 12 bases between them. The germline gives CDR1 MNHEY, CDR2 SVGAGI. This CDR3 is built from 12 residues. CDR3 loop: CASTGGENGYTF. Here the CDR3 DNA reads TGTGCCAGCACTGGCGGGGAGAATGGCTACACCTTC.

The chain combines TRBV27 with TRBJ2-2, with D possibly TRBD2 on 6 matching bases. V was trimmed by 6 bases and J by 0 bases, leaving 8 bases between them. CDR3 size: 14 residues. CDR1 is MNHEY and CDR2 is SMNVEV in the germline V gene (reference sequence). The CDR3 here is CASRWGANTGELFF. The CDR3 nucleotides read TGTGCCAGCAGGTGGGGGGCGAACACCGGGGAGCTGTTTTTT.

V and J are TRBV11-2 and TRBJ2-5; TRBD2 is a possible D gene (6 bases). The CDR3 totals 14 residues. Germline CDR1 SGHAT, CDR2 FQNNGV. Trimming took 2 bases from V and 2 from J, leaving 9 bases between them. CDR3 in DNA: TGTGCCAGCAGCTTATTGACTAGACAAGAGACCCAGTACTTC. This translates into CASSLLTRQETQYF.

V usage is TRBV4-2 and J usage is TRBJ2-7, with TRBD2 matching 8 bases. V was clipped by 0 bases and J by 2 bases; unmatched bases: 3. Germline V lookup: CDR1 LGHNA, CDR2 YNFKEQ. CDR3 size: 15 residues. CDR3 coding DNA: TGTGCCAGCAGCCAAGATCTCGGGGGGGCCTACGAGCAGTACTTC. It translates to CASSQDLGGAYEQYF.

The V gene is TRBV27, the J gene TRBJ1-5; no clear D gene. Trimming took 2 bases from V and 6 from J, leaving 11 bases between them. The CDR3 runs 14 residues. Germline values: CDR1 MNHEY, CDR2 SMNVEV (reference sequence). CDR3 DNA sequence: TGTGCCAGCAGTTTAATGAACGCGGGTCAGCCCCAGCATTTT. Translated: CASSLMNAGQPQHF.

The CDR3: CASRVKWDRVSRSNQPQHF. The DNA of the CDR3 is TGTGCCAGCAGGGTGAAGTGGGACAGGGTTTCGAGGAGCAATCAGCCCCAGCATTTT. The chain recombines TRBV5-4 with TRBJ1-5; the match to TRBD1 covers 9 bases. Germline CDR1 is SGHNT and CDR2 is YYREEE (reference sequence). This CDR3 region has 19 residues. With V trimmed by 5 bases and J by 1 base, 16 bases remained unmatched.

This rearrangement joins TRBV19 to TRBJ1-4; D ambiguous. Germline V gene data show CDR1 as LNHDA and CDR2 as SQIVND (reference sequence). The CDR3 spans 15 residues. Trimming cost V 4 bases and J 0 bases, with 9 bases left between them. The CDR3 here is CASSTYSPTNEKLFF. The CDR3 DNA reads TGTGCCAGTAGTACATACAGTCCAACTAATGAAAAACTGTTTTTT. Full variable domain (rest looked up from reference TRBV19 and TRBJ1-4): DGGITQSPKYLFRKEGQNVTLSCEQNLNHDAMYWYRQDPGQGLRLIYYSQIVNDFQKGDIAEGYSVSREKKESFPLTVTSAQKNPTAFYLCASSTYSPTNEKLFFGSGTQLSVL.

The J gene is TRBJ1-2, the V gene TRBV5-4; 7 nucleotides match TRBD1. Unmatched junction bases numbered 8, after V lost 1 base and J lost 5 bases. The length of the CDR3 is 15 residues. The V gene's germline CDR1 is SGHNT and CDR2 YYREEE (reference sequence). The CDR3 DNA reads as TGTGCCAGCAGCTTGAGGAGCCGGGGACAGTATGGCTACACCTTC. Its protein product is CASSLRSRGQYGYTF.

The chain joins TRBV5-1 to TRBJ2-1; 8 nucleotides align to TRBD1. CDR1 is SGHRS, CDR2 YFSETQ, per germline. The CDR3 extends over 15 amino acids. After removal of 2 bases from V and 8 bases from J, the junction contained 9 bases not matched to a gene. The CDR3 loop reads CASSLGQGGIDEQFF. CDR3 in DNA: TGCGCCAGCAGCTTAGGACAGGGAGGAATTGATGAGCAGTTCTTC.

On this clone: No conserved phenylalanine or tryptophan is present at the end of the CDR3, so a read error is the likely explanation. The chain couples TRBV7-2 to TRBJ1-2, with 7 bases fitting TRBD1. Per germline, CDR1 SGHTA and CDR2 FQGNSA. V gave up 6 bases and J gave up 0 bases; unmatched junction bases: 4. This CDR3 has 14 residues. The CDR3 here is CASSLGTANYGYTV. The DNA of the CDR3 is TGTGCCAGCAGTCTCGGGACAGCTAACTATGGCTACACCGTC.

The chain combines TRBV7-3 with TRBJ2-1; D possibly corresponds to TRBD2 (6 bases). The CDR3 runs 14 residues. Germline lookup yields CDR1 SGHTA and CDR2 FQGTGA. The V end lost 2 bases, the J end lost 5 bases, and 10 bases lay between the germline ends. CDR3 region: CASSLGRTDNEQFF. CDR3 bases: TGTGCCAGCAGCTTAGGGAGGACGGACAATGAGCAGTTCTTC.

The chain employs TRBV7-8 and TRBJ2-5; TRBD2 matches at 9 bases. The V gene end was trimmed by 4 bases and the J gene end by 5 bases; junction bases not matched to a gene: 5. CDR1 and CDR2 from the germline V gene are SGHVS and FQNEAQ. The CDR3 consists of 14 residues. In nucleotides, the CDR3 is TGTGCCAGCAGCTCACCAGCGGGGGGCGAGACCCAGTACTTC. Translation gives CASSSPAGGETQYF.

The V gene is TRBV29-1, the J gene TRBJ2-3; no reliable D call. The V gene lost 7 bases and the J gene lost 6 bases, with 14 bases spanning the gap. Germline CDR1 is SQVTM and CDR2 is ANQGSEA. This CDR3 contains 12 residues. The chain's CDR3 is CSGRQTLDTQYF. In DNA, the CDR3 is TGCAGCGGAAGACAAACCCTGGATACGCAGTATTTT.

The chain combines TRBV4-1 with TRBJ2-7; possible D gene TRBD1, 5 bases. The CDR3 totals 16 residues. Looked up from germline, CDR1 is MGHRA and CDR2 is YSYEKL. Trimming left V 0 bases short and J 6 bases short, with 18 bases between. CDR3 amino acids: CASSQDLTKGHREQYF. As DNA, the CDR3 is TGCGCCAGCAGCCAAGATTTAACGAAGGGGCACCGCGAGCAGTACTTC.

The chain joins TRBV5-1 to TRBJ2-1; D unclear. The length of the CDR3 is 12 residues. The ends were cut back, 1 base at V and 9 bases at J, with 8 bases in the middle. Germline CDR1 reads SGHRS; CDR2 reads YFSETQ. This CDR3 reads CASSLSGGEQFF. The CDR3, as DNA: TGCGCCAGCAGCTTGTCGGGTGGTGAGCAGTTCTTC.

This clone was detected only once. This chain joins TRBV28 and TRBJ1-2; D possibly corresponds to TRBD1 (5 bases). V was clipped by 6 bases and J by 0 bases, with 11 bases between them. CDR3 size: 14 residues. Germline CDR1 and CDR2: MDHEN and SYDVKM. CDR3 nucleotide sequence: TGTGCCAGCAGCGGGGGGAATGCTAACTATGGCTACACCTTC. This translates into CASSGGNANYGYTF.

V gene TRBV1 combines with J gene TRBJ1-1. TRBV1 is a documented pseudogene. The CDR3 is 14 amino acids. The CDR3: CTSSPLGANTEAFF. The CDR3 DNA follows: TGCACCAGCAGCCCCCTAGGCGCGAACACTGAAGCTTTCTTT.

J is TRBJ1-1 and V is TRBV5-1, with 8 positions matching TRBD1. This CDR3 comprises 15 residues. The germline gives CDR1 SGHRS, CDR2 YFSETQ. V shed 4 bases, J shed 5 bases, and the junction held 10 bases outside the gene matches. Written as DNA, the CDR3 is TGCGCCAGCAGCACCCGGACAGGGCTCGGGACTGAAGCTTTCTTT. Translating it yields CASSTRTGLGTEAFF.

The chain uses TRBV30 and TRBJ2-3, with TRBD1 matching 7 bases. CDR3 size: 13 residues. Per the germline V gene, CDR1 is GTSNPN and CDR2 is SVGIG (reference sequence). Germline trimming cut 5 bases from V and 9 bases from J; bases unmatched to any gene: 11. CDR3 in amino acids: CAWGSEGAGTQYF. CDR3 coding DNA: TGTGCCTGGGGCAGCGAGGGGGCGGGCACGCAGTATTTT.

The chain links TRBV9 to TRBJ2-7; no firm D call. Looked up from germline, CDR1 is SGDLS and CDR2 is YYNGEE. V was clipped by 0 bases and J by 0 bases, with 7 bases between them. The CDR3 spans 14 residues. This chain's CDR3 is CASSVVPGSYEQYF. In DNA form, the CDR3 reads TGTGCCAGCAGCGTAGTTCCAGGCTCCTACGAGCAGTACTTC. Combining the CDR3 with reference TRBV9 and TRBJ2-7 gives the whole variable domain DSGVTQTPKHLITATGQRVTLRCSPRSGDLSVYWYQQSLDQGLQFLIQYYNGEERAKGNILERFSAQQFPDLHSELNLSSLELGDSALYFCASSVVPGSYEQYFGPGTRLTVT.

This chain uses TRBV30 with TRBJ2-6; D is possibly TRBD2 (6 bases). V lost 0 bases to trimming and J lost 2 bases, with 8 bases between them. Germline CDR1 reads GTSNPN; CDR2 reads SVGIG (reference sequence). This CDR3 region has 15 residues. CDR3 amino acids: CAWSVGGPGANVLTF. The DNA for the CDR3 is TGTGCCTGGAGTGTGGGAGGTCCTGGGGCCAACGTCCTGACTTTC. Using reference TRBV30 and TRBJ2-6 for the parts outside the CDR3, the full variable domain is SQTIHQWPATLVQPVGSPLSLECTVEGTSNPNLYWYRQAAGRGLQLLFYSVGIGQISSEVPQNLSASRPQDRQFILSSKKLLLSDSGFYLCAWSVGGPGANVLTFGAGSRLTVL.

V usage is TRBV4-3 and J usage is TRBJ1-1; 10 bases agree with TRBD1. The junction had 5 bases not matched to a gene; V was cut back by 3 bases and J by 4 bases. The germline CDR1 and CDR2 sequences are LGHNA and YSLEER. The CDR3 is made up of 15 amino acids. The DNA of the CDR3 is TGCGCCAGCAGCCAGGCCTGGGACAGGGGCACTGAAGCTTTCTTT. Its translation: CASSQAWDRGTEAFF.

The chain's CDR3 is CASSPSDSYEQYF. Written as DNA, the CDR3 is TGTGCCAGCAGCCCCTCCGACTCCTACGAGCAGTACTTC. The chain combines TRBV4-2 with TRBJ2-5; no clear D. Judging by the DNA end, TRBJ2-7 fits better; the J call may be wrong. Per germline, CDR1 LGHNA and CDR2 YNFKEQ. This CDR3 is built from 13 residues.

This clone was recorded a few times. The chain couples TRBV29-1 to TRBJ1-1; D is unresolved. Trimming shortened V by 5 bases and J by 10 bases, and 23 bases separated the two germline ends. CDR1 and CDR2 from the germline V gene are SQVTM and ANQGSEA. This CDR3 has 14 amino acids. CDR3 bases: TGCAGCGTTCTTCAGCCCGAGTCGGGGAGTCGAGCTTTCTTT. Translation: CSVLQPESGSRAFF.

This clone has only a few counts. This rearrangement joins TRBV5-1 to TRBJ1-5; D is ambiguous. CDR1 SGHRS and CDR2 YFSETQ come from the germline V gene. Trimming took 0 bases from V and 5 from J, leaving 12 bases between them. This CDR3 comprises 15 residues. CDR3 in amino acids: CASSLDDPRDQPQHF. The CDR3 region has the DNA TGCGCCAGCAGCTTGGATGACCCCCGGGATCAGCCCCAGCATTTT. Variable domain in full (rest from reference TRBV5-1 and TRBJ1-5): KAGVTQTPRYLIKTRGQQVTLSCSPISGHRSVSWYQQTPGQGLQFLFEYFSETQRNKGNFPGRFSGRQFSNSRSEMNVSTLELGDSALYLCASSLDDPRDQPQHFGDGTRLSIL.